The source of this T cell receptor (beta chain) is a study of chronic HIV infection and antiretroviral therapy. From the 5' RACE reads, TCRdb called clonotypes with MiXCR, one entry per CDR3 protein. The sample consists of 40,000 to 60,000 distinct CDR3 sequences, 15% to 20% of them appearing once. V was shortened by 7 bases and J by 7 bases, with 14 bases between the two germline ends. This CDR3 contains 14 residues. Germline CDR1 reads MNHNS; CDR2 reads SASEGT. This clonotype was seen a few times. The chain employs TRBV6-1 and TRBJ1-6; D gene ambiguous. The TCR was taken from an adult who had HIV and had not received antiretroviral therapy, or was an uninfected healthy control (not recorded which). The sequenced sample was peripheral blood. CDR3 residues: CASTLTVVNSPLHF. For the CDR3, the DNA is TGTGCCAGCACCCTAACAGTCGTCAATTCACCCCTCCACTTT.